The subject of this entry is one T cell receptor (beta chain). As handled by the study authors: How many nucleated cells were present was estimated from reference gene primer amplification. The protocol was immunoSEQ multiplex PCR, while the TCRdb copy is restricted to in-frame clones and leaves out a portion. The V and J calls and clone size were taken over from that table, and D and trimming were inferred from the DNA. Here the sample spans 75,000 or so clones, roughly 87% being singletons. The data are from a study of blood T cell repertoires in COVID-19. About the research overall: Specimens from acute and convalescent COVID-19 originated in the United States, Italy and Spain. Sample material is recorded as cDNA or gDNA derived from T cells, B-cell-depleted T cells, or PBMCs.

Germline V gene lookup returns CDR1 LNHDA and CDR2 SQIVND (reference sequence). This CDR3 region has 13 residues. Between the trimmed V and J ends, which lost 7 bases and 1 base, there was a span of 9 bases. Material for sequencing was peripheral blood. This clonotype originated in a man aged 50 or older with acute or convalescent COVID-19. This rearrangement joins TRBV19 to TRBJ2-3; D is unclear. The CDR3 loop reads CASTLAGTDTQYF. The CDR3 bases are TGTGCCAGTACTTTGGCCGGCACAGATACGCAGTATTTT.